These 10 T cell receptor beta chains originate from one sample sequenced in a study of CD8 T cells in ankylosing spondylitis. General study points: Characteristic of ankylosing spondylitis blood, it appeared, was a TCR beta motif comprising several highly homologous variants.

No antigen is known for these receptors. TCRdb re-called the 5' RACE reads through MiXCR, storing one row per CDR3 protein. The sample lists 130,000 or so distinct CDR3 sequences; about 15% were seen once. The sequencing sample was made of blood, either unsorted or a sorted T cell fraction (not recorded which). These receptors all stem from a male donor with ankylosing spondylitis.

This clonotype was counted only a few times. V usage is TRBV4-3 and J usage is TRBJ1-1; D possibly corresponds to TRBD1 (6 bases). V lost 3 bases, J lost 0 bases, and 17 bases lay in between. There are 17 residues in the CDR3. Germline-derived CDR1 and CDR2 are LGHNA and YSLEER. The chain's CDR3 is CASSHARGGGMNTEAFF. For the CDR3, the DNA is TGCGCCAGCAGCCACGCTCGTGGTGGGGGCATGAACACTGAAGCTTTCTTT.

Only a few counts were recorded for this clonotype. The chain links TRBV6-5 to TRBJ2-5; D ambiguous. With 2 bases removed from V and 4 bases from J, the gap between germline ends came to 5 bases. CDR3 length: 12 residues. The V gene's germline CDR1 is MNHEY and CDR2 SVGAGI. For the CDR3, the DNA is TGTGCCAGCAGTTACAGAGGAGAGACCCAGTACTTC. Translating it yields CASSYRGETQYF.

This clonotype was counted between two and nine times. The chain joins TRBV27 to TRBJ2-7; 8 bases are shared with TRBD1. The V and J ends lost 5 bases and 2 bases, in that order; junction bases with no gene match: 5. The CDR3 spans 14 residues. CDR1 and CDR2 (germline): MNHEY, SMNVEV (reference sequence). CDR3 DNA sequence: TGTGCCAGCAGTCCGGGACAGGAAGCCTACGAGCAGTACTTC. This gives the protein CASSPGQEAYEQYF.

This clonotype appeared a few times. The rearrangement uses TRBV27 and TRBJ2-3; D is unresolved. The CDR3 runs 13 residues. The germline CDR1 and CDR2 sequences are MNHEY and SMNVEV (reference sequence). The V and J ends lost 3 bases and 0 bases respectively, with 4 bases between them. The CDR3 nucleotides read TGTGCCAGCAGTTTGCTAAGCACAGATACGCAGTATTTT. It specifies CASSLLSTDTQYF.

A few counts support this clonotype. The gene calls are TRBV5-6 and TRBJ1-5; no firm D call. Trimming stripped 2 bases from V and 1 base from J, with 13 bases between. Germline CDR1 reads SGHDT; CDR2 reads YYEEEE. This CDR3 has 16 residues. The CDR3 DNA is TGTGCCAGCAGCTTAGCCCGCGGAATGAGCAATCAGCCCCAGCATTTT. Encoded protein: CASSLARGMSNQPQHF.

The DNA for the CDR3 is TGTGCCAGCAGAAACGCCCTCGGACTTTCCAGCTCCTACGAGCAGTACTTC. Protein sequence: CASRNALGLSSSYEQYF. This chain connects TRBV27 to TRBJ2-7, with D maybe TRBD2 (5 bases). This CDR3 spans 17 amino acids. Germline CDR1 and CDR2: MNHEY and SMNVEV (reference sequence). V lost 6 bases and J lost 0, with 21 bases in between.

This clonotype has only a few counts. The chain is built from TRBV6-2 or TRBV6-3 and TRBJ1-1; unclear D gene. V shed 6 bases and J shed 0 bases, with 8 bases lying between them. This CDR3 region has 13 residues. Per the germline V gene, CDR1 is MNHEY and CDR2 is SVGEGT. The CDR3 here is CASRPAMNTEAFF. The CDR3 DNA is TGTGCCAGCAGGCCAGCCATGAACACTGAAGCTTTCTTT.

The chain combines TRBV12-5 with TRBJ1-1; D unclear. Germline V gene lookup returns CDR1 LGHNT and CDR2 FRNRAP. The CDR3 runs 19 residues. V was trimmed by 0 bases and J by 0 bases, leaving 20 bases between them. This CDR3 is CASGLVLGQESIMNTEAFF. CDR3 nucleotide sequence: TGTGCTAGTGGTTTGGTACTCGGGCAGGAGTCCATTATGAACACTGAAGCTTTCTTT.

The rearrangement uses TRBV11-2 and TRBJ2-7; weak D call: TRBD1 (5 bases). Looked up from germline, CDR1 is SGHAT and CDR2 is FQNNGV. This CDR3 has 14 amino acids. Deletions cut 6 bases from V and 3 bases from J, with 15 bases between. In DNA form, the CDR3 reads TGTGCCAGCAGTGACTGGGGTAGGGGCTACGAGCAGTACTTC. Residues: CASSDWGRGYEQYF.

The chain carries TRBV27 and TRBJ2-1; TRBD2 agrees at 9 bases. In germline, CDR1 is MNHEY, CDR2 SMNVEV (reference sequence). The V gene end was trimmed by 10 bases and the J gene end by 1 base; junction bases not matched to a gene: 5. The CDR3 has 14 residues. The CDR3 nucleotides are TGTGCCACCTTAGCGGGGGAGTCCTACAATGAGCAGTTCTTC. It is translated as CATLAGESYNEQFF.